Listed here are 8 T cell receptor beta chains from one sample, sequenced in a study of regulatory T cells in long-lasting Graves disease. Arm-PCR of CDR3 regions with iRepertoire HTBI primers generated TCR beta libraries. One entry per CDR3 protein, called by TCRdb with MiXCR from the multiplex PCR reads. Altogether about 290,000 distinct CDR3 sequences are present, 22% being singletons, with the ten largest covering around 50%. Time point of the sample: persistent/refractory GD, antithyroid drugs over 5 years with positive TRAb. PBMCs were the source of the RNA used for TCR sequencing. The sequencing here drew on peripheral blood mononuclear cells (PBMCs), taken when the disease was refractory, from a patient treated with antithyroid drugs. The origin of the receptors is a female donor with Graves disease.

The genes are TRBV10-2 and TRBJ1-2; D gene ambiguous. Trimming left V 6 bases short and J 3 bases short, with 11 bases between. The CDR3 spans 13 residues. Germline CDR1 reads WSHSY; CDR2 reads SAAADI. The CDR3 DNA is TGCGCCAGCAGCGGGCAGGTCGACTATGGCTACACCTTC. It translates to CASSGQVDYGYTF.

This clonotype was observed at least ten times. The chain recombines TRBV11-2 with TRBJ2-4; no clear D. The CDR3 is 14 amino acids. The germline V gene encodes CDR1 SGHAT and CDR2 FQNNGV. V was trimmed by 1 base and J by 0 bases, leaving 4 bases between them. The CDR3 is CASSLVLAKNIQYF. As DNA, the CDR3 is TGTGCCAGCAGCTTAGTACTAGCCAAAAACATTCAGTACTTC.

This clonotype has just a few counts. This rearrangement joins TRBV28 to TRBJ1-5; the D is unclear. Germline V gene sequence: CDR1 MDHEN, CDR2 SYDVKM. V shed 5 bases and J shed 5 bases, with 10 bases lying between them. The CDR3 spans 13 residues. The CDR3 protein is CASSPVTYQPQHF. The CDR3 DNA sequence: TGTGCCAGCAGTCCGGTTACTTATCAGCCCCAGCATTTT.

This clonotype was seen a few times. V is TRBV2 and J is TRBJ2-7; TRBD1 matches at 7 bases. J was trimmed by 3 bases and V by 2 bases; bases with no gene match: 10. The CDR3 consists of 16 residues. Germline-derived CDR1 and CDR2 are SNHLY and FYNNEI. CDR3 coding DNA: TGTGCCAGCAGTGAAAGGCTCCGGGACAGCAACTACGAGCAGTACTTC. It translates to CASSERLRDSNYEQYF.

Many counts were recorded for this clonotype. As DNA, the CDR3 is TGTGCCAGCAGGCGTGGTTTGACTGAAGCTTTCTTT. Translation gives CASRRGLTEAFF. The J gene is TRBJ1-1, the V gene TRBV27; D is undetermined. This CDR3 comprises 12 residues. The germline gives CDR1 MNHEY, CDR2 SMNVEV (reference sequence). Deletions cut 6 bases from V and 5 bases from J, with 10 bases between.

This clonotype was recorded a few times. The J gene is TRBJ2-1, the V gene TRBV20-1, with D unclear. This CDR3 region has 12 residues. Germline V gene sequence: CDR1 DFQATT, CDR2 SNEGSKA (reference sequence). The V end lost 3 bases, the J end lost 3 bases, and 6 bases lay between the germline ends. The CDR3 sequence: CSASNDYNEQFF. DNA for the CDR3: TGCAGTGCTAGTAACGACTACAATGAGCAGTTCTTC.

The V call is TRBV30, the J call TRBJ1-3; 7 positions match TRBD1. J lost 4 bases, V lost 3 bases, and 6 bases had no gene match. CDR3 length: 14 residues. Germline V lookup: CDR1 GTSNPN, CDR2 SVGIG (reference sequence). CDR3: CAWSGQDLGNTIYF. CDR3 DNA sequence: TGTGCCTGGAGCGGACAGGACTTAGGAAACACCATATATTTT.

This chain links TRBV9 with TRBJ2-7; 11 bases are a match to TRBD2. The CDR3 has 16 residues. Germline V CDR1 and CDR2: SGDLS, YYNGEE. V trimming: 3 bases; J trimming: 2 bases; junction bases outside the gene matches: 7. CDR3 amino acids: CASSDELAGDPYEQYF. The CDR3 nucleotides are TGTGCCAGCAGCGACGAACTAGCGGGGGACCCCTACGAGCAGTACTTC. Combining the CDR3 with reference TRBV9 and TRBJ2-7 gives the whole variable domain DSGVTQTPKHLITATGQRVTLRCSPRSGDLSVYWYQQSLDQGLQFLIQYYNGEERAKGNILERFSAQQFPDLHSELNLSSLELGDSALYFCASSDELAGDPYEQYFGPGTRLTVT.